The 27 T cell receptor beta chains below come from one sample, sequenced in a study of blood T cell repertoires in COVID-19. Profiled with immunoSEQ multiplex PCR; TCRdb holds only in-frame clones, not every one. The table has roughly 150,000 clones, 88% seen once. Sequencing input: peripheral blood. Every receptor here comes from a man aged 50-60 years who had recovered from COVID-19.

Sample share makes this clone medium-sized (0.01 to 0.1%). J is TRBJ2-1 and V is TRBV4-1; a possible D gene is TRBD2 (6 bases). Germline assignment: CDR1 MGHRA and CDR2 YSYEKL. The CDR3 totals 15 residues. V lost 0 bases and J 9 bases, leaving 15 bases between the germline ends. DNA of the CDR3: TGCGCCAGCAGCCAAGAGGGGACTTCTGGGGGTGAGCAGTTCTTC. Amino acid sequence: CASSQEGTSGGEQFF.

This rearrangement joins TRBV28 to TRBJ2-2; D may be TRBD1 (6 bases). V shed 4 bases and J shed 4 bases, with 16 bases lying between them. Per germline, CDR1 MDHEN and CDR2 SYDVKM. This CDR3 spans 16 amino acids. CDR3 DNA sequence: TGTGCCAGCAGTTCCCGTCAGGGGCCGGGCACCGGGGAGCTGTTTTTT. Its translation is CASSSRQGPGTGELFF.

The CDR3 is CASSEYGTELYEQYF. DNA for the CDR3: TGTGCCAGCAGTGAATATGGGACAGAGTTATACGAGCAGTACTTC. V gene TRBV2 combines with J gene TRBJ2-7; TRBD1 matches 7 bases. V lost 2 bases, J lost 4 bases, and 8 bases stayed unmatched. The CDR3 runs 15 residues. Germline V lookup: CDR1 SNHLY, CDR2 FYNNEI.

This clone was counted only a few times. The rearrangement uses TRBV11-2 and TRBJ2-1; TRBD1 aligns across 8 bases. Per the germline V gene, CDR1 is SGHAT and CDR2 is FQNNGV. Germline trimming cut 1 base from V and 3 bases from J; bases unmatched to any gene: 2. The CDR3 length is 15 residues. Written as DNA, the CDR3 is TGTGCCAGCAGCTTAGGCGGGACAGGCTACAATGAGCAGTTCTTC. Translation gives CASSLGGTGYNEQFF.

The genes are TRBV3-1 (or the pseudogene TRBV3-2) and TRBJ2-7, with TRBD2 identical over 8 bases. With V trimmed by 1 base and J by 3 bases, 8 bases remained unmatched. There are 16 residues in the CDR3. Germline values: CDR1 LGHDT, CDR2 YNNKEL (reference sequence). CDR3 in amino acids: CASSQAGRGTDYEQYF. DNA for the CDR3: TGTGCCAGCAGCCAAGCCGGGAGGGGGACCGACTACGAGCAGTACTTC.

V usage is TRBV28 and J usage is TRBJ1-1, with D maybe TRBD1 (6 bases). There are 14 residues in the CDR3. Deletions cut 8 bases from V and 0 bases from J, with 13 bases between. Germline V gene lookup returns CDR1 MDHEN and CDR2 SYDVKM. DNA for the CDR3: TGTGCCAGCTGTGGGGGGGCATTGAACACTGAAGCTTTCTTT. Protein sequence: CASCGGALNTEAFF.

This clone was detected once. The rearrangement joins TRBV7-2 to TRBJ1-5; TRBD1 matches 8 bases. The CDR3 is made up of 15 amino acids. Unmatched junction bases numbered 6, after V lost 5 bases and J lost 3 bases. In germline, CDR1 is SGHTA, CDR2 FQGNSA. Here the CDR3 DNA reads TGTGCCAGCAGCGCCCAGGGGGCGATCAATCAGCCCCAGCATTTT. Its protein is CASSAQGAINQPQHF. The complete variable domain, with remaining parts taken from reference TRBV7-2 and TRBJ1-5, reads GAGVSQSPSNKVTEKGKDVELRCDPISGHTALYWYRQSLGQGLEFLIYFQGNSAPDKSGLPSDRFSAERTGGSVSTLTIQRTQQEDSAVYLCASSAQGAINQPQHFGDGTRLSIL.

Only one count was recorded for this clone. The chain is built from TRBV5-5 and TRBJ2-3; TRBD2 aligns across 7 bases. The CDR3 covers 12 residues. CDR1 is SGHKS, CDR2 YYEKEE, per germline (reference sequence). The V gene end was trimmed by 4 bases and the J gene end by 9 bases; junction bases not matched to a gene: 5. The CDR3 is CASSEWRETQYF. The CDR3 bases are TGTGCCAGCAGCGAATGGCGGGAGACGCAGTATTTT.

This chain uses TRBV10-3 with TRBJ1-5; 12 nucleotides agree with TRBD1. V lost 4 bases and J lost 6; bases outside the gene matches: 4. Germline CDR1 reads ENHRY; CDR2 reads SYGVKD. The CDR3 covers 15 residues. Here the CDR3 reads CAISAGQGAGQPQHF. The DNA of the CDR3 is TGTGCCATCAGTGCGGGACAGGGGGCGGGTCAGCCCCAGCATTTT.

The CDR3 loop is CASSYDRGFDNEQFF. The DNA for the CDR3 is TGTGCCAGCAGTTACGACAGGGGATTTGACAATGAGCAGTTCTTC. The gene calls are TRBV6-5 and TRBJ2-1; 8 nucleotides align to TRBD1. The CDR3 has 15 residues. With 2 bases clipped from V and 5 bases from J, the junction kept 5 bases outside the gene matches. Looked up from germline, CDR1 is MNHEY and CDR2 is SVGAGI.

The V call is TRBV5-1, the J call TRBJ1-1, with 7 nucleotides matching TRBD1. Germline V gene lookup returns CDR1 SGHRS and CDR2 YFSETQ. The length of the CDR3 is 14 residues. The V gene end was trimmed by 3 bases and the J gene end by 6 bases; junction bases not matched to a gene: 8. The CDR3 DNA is TGCGCCAGCAGCTCGGGAGACAGGGCCCCTGAAGCTTTCTTT. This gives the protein CASSSGDRAPEAFF.

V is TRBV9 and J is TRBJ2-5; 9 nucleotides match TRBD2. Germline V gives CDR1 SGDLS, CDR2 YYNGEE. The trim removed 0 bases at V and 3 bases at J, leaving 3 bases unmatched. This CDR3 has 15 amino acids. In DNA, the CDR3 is TGTGCCAGCAGCGTAGAAATAGCGGGAGAAGAGACCCAGTACTTC. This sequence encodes CASSVEIAGEETQYF.

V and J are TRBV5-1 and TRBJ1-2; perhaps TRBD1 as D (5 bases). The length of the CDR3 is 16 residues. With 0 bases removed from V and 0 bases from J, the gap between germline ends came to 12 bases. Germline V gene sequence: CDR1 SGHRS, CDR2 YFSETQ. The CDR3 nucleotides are TGCGCCAGCAGCTTGGCGGGTAGGGGAACTAACTATGGCTACACCTTC. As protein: CASSLAGRGTNYGYTF.

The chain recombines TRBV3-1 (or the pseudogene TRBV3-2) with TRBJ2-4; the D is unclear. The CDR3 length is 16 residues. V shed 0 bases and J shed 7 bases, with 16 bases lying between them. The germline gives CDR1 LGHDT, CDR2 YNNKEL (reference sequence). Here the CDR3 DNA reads TGTGCCAGCAGCCAAGAGAGTGGCGGTAGCCGGAACATTCAGTACTTC. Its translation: CASSQESGGSRNIQYF.

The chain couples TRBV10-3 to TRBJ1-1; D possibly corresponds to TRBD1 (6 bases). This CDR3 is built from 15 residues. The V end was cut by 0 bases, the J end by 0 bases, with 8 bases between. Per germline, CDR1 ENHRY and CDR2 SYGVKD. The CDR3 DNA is TGTGCCATCAGTGAGTCAGGGGGTTTGAACACTGAAGCTTTCTTT. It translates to CAISESGGLNTEAFF.

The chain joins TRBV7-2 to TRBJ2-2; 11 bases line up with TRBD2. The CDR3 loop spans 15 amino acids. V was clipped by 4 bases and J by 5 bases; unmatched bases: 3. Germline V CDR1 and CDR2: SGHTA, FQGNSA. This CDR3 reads CASSSSGRKTGELFF. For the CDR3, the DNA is TGTGCCAGCAGCTCTAGCGGGAGGAAGACCGGGGAGCTGTTTTTT.

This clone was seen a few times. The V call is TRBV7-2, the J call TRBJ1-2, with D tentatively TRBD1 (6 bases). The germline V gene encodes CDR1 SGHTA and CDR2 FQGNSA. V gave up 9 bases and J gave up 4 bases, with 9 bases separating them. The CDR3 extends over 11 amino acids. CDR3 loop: CASGDTYGYTF. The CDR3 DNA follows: TGTGCCAGTGGGGACACCTATGGCTACACCTTC.

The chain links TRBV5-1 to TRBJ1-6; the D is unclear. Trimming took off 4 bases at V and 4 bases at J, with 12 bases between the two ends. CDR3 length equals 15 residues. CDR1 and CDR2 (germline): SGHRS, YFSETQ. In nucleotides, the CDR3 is TGCGCCAGCAGCGAGATTCGGACTTATAATTCACCCCTCCACTTT. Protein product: CASSEIRTYNSPLHF.

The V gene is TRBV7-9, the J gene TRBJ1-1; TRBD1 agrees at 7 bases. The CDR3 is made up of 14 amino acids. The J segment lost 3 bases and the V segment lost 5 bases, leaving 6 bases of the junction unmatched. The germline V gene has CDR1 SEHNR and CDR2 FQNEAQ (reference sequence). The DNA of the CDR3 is TGTGCCAGCAGCCCAGGGGGTAGGGACACTGAAGCTTTCTTT. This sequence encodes CASSPGGRDTEAFF.

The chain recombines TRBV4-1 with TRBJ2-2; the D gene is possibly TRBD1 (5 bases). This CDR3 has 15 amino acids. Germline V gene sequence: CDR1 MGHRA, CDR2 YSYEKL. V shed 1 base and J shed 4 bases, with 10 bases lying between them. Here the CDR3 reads CASSQAGSATGELFF. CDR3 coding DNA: TGCGCCAGCAGCCAAGCAGGGTCAGCCACCGGGGAGCTGTTTTTT.

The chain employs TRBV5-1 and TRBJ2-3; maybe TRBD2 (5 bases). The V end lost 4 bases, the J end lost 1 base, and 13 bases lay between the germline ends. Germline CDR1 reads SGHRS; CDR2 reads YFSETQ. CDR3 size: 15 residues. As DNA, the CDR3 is TGCGCCAGCAGCGGGGTAGGAGCGGGCACAGATACGCAGTATTTT. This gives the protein CASSGVGAGTDTQYF.

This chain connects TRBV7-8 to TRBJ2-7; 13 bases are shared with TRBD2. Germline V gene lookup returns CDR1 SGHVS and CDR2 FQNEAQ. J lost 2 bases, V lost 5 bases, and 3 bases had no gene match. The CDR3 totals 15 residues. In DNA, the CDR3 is TGTGCCAGCAGCCTAGGACTAGCGGGGGCCTACGAGCAGTACTTC. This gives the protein CASSLGLAGAYEQYF.

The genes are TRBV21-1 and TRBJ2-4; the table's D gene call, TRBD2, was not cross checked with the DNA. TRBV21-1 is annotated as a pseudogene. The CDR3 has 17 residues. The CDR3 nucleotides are TGTGCCAGCAGCAAAGTCGGTGGGAGGGCCAGCCTGAACATTCAGTACTTC. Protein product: CASSKVGGRASLNIQYF.

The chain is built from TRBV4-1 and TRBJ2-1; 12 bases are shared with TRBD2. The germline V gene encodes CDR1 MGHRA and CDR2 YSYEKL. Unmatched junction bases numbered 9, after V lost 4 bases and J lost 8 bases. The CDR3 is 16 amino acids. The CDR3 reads CASSLNVGTSGYEQFF. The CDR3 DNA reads TGCGCCAGCAGCCTTAACGTGGGGACTAGCGGGTATGAGCAGTTCTTC.

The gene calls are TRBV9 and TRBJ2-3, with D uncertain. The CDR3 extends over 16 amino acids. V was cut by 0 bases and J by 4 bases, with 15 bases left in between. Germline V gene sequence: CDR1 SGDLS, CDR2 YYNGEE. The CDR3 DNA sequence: TGTGCCAGCAGCGTAGGGGCAGACCCTTGGGCAGATACGCAGTATTTT. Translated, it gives CASSVGADPWADTQYF.

The CDR3 sequence: CATSSQNTIYF. The CDR3 bases are TGTGCCACCAGCAGTCAAAACACCATATATTTT. The J gene is TRBJ1-3, the V gene TRBV15; D unclear. The V end lost 3 bases, the J end lost 6 bases, and 3 bases lay between the germline ends. Germline V CDR1 and CDR2: LNHNV, YYDKDF (reference sequence). This CDR3 is 11 amino acids long. Complete variable domain (other parts from reference TRBV15 and TRBJ1-3): DAMVIQNPRYQVTQFGKPVTLSCSQTLNHNVMYWYQQKSSQAPKLLFHYYDKDFNNEADTPDNFQSRRPNTSFCFLDIRSPGLGDTAMYLCATSSQNTIYFGEGSWLTVV.

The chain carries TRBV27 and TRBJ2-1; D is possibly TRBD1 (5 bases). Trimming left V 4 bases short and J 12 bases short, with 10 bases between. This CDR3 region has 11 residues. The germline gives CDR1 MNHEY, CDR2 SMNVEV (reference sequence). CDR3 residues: CASSSPQGQFF. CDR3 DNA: TGTGCCAGCAGTTCCCCCCAGGGGCAGTTCTTC.